A single sample is the source of the 21 T cell receptor beta chains below, sequenced in a study of blood T cells in healthy people across ages. A J-beta primer mix and a sample-barcoded 5' primer were used in a second PCR of roughly 7 to 12 cycles. MiXCR, run by TCRdb on the 5' RACE reads, gives a single entry per CDR3 protein. The table includes around 1.5 million distinct CDR3 sequences, roughly 30% detected once. Sequencing input: blood. The source of these receptors is a woman in her 30s in good health.

DNA of the CDR3: TGCAGCGTTGAAAGGGGGACGATGTACACTGAAGCTTTCTTT. This sequence encodes CSVERGTMYTEAFF. The chain employs TRBV29-1 and TRBJ1-1; the D gene is possibly TRBD1 (6 bases). Germline CDR1 reads SQVTM; CDR2 reads ANQGSEA. V lost 2 bases to trimming and J lost 3 bases, with 13 bases between them. The CDR3 is 14 amino acids.

At least ten counts were recorded for this clonotype. Written as DNA, the CDR3 is TGTGCCTGGAGTGCTCCGGGACACTCCTACGAGCAGTACTTC. It specifies CAWSAPGHSYEQYF. This chain connects TRBV30 to TRBJ2-7; tentatively, D is TRBD1 (6 bases). The germline V gene has CDR1 GTSNPN and CDR2 SVGIG (reference sequence). Trimming took off 1 base at V and 0 bases at J, with 10 bases between the two ends. The CDR3 contains 14 residues.

This clonotype appeared many times. The CDR3 sequence is CASRETGTGVYEQYF. For the CDR3, the DNA is TGTGCCAGCAGAGAGACCGGGACAGGAGTCTACGAGCAGTACTTC. The V call is TRBV6-1, the J call TRBJ2-7; the match to TRBD1 covers 8 bases. Unmatched junction bases numbered 10, after V lost 6 bases and J lost 3 bases. This CDR3 comprises 15 residues. CDR1 is MNHNS, CDR2 SASEGT, per germline.

This rearrangement joins TRBV10-3 to TRBJ2-7; weak D call: TRBD1 (5 bases). CDR1 is ENHRY and CDR2 is SYGVKD in the germline V gene. The CDR3 runs 13 residues. Trimming removed 5 bases from V and 4 bases from J, with 12 bases in between. Here the CDR3 reads CAISTGSTYEQYF. CDR3 in DNA: TGTGCCATCAGTACAGGCTCGACATACGAGCAGTACTTC.

V is TRBV9 and J is TRBJ2-3; possibly TRBD1 for D (5 bases). Germline loops: CDR1 SGDLS, CDR2 YYNGEE. This CDR3 has 16 residues. Between the trimmed V and J ends, which lost 3 bases and 3 bases, there was a span of 17 bases. The CDR3 sequence is CASSGLMDTATDTQYF. The CDR3 DNA follows: TGTGCCAGCAGCGGCCTTATGGACACCGCGACAGATACGCAGTATTTT.

In regard to this clonotype: This may be a read error: a much more frequent sequence differs by one nucleotide. The CDR3, as DNA: TGTGCCAGCAGTTACGGGACAGGGCGCTCTGGGGCCAACGTCCGGACTTTC. The encoded protein is CASSYGTGRSGANVRTF. The chain is built from TRBV12-3 or TRBV12-4 and TRBJ2-6; 9 positions agree with TRBD1. The CDR3 is 17 residues long.

This rearrangement joins TRBV9 to TRBJ2-5; TRBD2 is a possible D gene (5 bases). The germline gives CDR1 SGDLS, CDR2 YYNGEE. V was clipped by 4 bases and J by 4 bases, with 17 bases between them. The CDR3 covers 15 residues. The DNA of the CDR3 is TGTGCCAGCAGCACCGCCTCTACTAGTGGAGAGACCCAGTACTTC. It codes for CASSTASTSGETQYF.

The genes are TRBV11-1 and TRBJ2-3, with 9 bases that match TRBD1. The CDR3 spans 17 residues. Losses at the gene ends were 5 bases for V and 4 bases for J; bases not matched to a gene: 13. The germline gives CDR1 SGHAT, CDR2 FQDESV (reference sequence). In DNA, the CDR3 is TGTGCCAGCAGCACCGGGACAGGGTGGATTGACCCAGATACGCAGTATTTT. It translates to CASSTGTGWIDPDTQYF.

The rearrangement links TRBV24-1 to TRBJ2-1; D call uncertain. The CDR3 spans 13 residues. V was trimmed by 7 bases and J by 5 bases, leaving 11 bases between them. The V gene's germline CDR1 is KGHDR and CDR2 SFDVKD. The CDR3 DNA reads as TGTGCCACCAGCGACGAACATAACAATGAGCAGTTCTTC. This sequence encodes CATSDEHNNEQFF.

The chain combines TRBV11-2 with TRBJ2-1; 10 bases align to TRBD2. This CDR3 region has 15 residues. The V gene's germline CDR1 is SGHAT and CDR2 FQNNGV. The V segment lost 5 bases and the J segment 8 bases; nucleotides outside the gene matches: 9. Here the CDR3 reads CASSHQRGGTDEQFF. The CDR3 DNA is TGTGCCAGCAGCCACCAGCGGGGGGGTACGGATGAGCAGTTCTTC.

The chain combines TRBV14 with TRBJ2-1, with D possibly TRBD2 on 5 matching bases. Trimming removed 0 bases at V and 10 bases at J, with 19 bases between. The CDR3 runs 16 residues. Germline assignment: CDR1 SGHDN and CDR2 FVKESK. CDR3 sequence (DNA): TGTGCCAGCAGCCAAGATGGGAGCCGGCTACCCCACGAGCAGTTCTTC. It codes for CASSQDGSRLPHEQFF.

This clonotype was picked up a small number of times. CDR3 bases: TGTGCCAGCAGAAAAAATCCCTCCCGGACATCGAACACTGAAGCTTTCTTT. It specifies CASRKNPSRTSNTEAFF. The V and J genes are TRBV6-1 and TRBJ1-1, with a weak D call TRBD1 (5 bases). Germline CDR1 reads MNHNS; CDR2 reads SASEGT. The ends were cut back, 6 bases at V and 1 base at J, with 21 bases in the middle. The CDR3 runs 17 residues.

The V gene is TRBV19, the J gene TRBJ2-3; D possibly corresponds to TRBD1 (5 bases). This CDR3 has 14 amino acids. V lost 6 bases and J lost 2, with 12 bases in between. The germline V gene has CDR1 LNHDA and CDR2 SQIVND (reference sequence). CDR3 sequence reads: CASRRQSYTDTQYF. The CDR3 nucleotides read TGTGCCAGTAGGCGACAGTCCTACACAGATACGCAGTATTTT.

This clonotype showed up just a few times. The chain joins TRBV6-6 to TRBJ1-1, with D unresolved. The germline V gene encodes CDR1 MNHNY and CDR2 SVGAGI (reference sequence). The CDR3 covers 15 residues. The V and J ends lost 3 bases and 1 base respectively, with 12 bases between them. CDR3 in DNA: TGTGCCAGCAGTTATTTAGGGTTTCGGAACACTGAAGCTTTCTTT. Amino acid sequence: CASSYLGFRNTEAFF.

In its sample, this clonotype was seen many times. The rearrangement links TRBV29-1 to TRBJ1-1, with a weak D call TRBD1 (5 bases). The CDR3 has 13 amino acids. V was trimmed by 3 bases and J by 5 bases, leaving 13 bases between them. Germline CDR1 is SQVTM and CDR2 is ANQGSEA. CDR3 loop: CSVDLQAGTEAFF. DNA for the CDR3: TGCAGCGTTGACCTACAGGCGGGAACTGAAGCTTTCTTT.

This clonotype was counted many times. For the CDR3, the DNA is TGTGCCACCAGCAGAGCTAGCACAGATACGCAGTATTTT. This sequence encodes CATSRASTDTQYF. The chain links TRBV15 to TRBJ2-3; D gene ambiguous. V lost 1 base and J 0 bases, leaving 2 bases between the germline ends. Germline V gene sequence: CDR1 LNHNV, CDR2 YYDKDF (reference sequence). This CDR3 is built from 13 residues.

The V gene is TRBV3-1, the J gene TRBJ2-6; TRBD1 is a possible D gene (5 bases). The V gene's germline CDR1 is LGHDT and CDR2 YNNKEL (reference sequence). V was shortened by 6 bases and J by 7 bases, with 10 bases between the two germline ends. There are 13 residues in the CDR3. The CDR3 spells CASSRQTANVLTF. CDR3 nucleotides: TGTGCCAGCAGTCGACAGACCGCCAACGTCCTGACTTTC.

The V and J genes are TRBV4-2 and TRBJ2-5, with TRBD2 matching over 16 bases. V was pared by 3 bases and J by 6 bases, with 25 bases of the junction left unmatched. The CDR3 length is 23 residues. CDR1 and CDR2 from the germline V gene are LGHNA and YNFKEQ. CDR3 nucleotides: TGTGCCAGCAGCCAGGGGGACCACCGACCGGGACTAGCGGGGGGGCATAGGATAAAGACCCAGTACTTC. It specifies CASSQGDHRPGLAGGHRIKTQYF.

A word on this clonotype: Just one base apart from a much larger clone, this may be a read error. The chain employs TRBV7-3 and TRBJ2-3; D may be TRBD2 (5 bases). Per the germline V gene, CDR1 is SGHTA and CDR2 is FQGTGA. This CDR3 has 14 amino acids. V was pared by 0 bases and J by 2 bases, with 6 bases between. The CDR3 bases are TGTGCCAGCAGCTTAACTAGCGCCACAGATACGCAGTATTTT. This sequence encodes CASSLTSATDTQYF. Full variable domain (remainder filled in from reference TRBV7-3 and TRBJ2-3): GAGVSQTPSNKVTEKGKYVELRCDPISGHTALYWYRQSLGQGPEFLIYFQGTGAADDSGLPNDRFFAVRPEGSVSTLKIQRTERGDSAVYLCASSLTSATDTQYFGPGTRLTVL.

Ten or more counts support this clonotype. V usage is TRBV7-2 and J usage is TRBJ2-7; 9 nucleotides match TRBD2. The CDR3 is 15 amino acids. J lost 1 base, V lost 1 base, and 2 bases had no gene match. Germline V gene data show CDR1 as SGHTA and CDR2 as FQGNSA. The CDR3 loop is CASSLVAGESYEQYF. The CDR3 nucleotides read TGTGCCAGCAGCTTAGTAGCGGGGGAGTCCTACGAGCAGTACTTC.

This clonotype was observed a handful of times. This sequence joins TRBV20-1 and TRBJ1-2; D ambiguous. Germline CDR1 and CDR2: DFQATT and SNEGSKA (reference sequence). The CDR3 has 14 residues. Trimming took off 3 bases at V and 7 bases at J, with 18 bases between the two ends. The CDR3: CSASDHRSQAGYTF. As DNA, the CDR3 is TGCAGTGCTAGCGACCATCGGAGCCAGGCTGGCTACACCTTC.